This T cell receptor (beta chain) was retrieved from a study of molecular identifiers for immune sequencing clone quantification. MiXCR was run by TCRdb on the PCR reads, yielding one entry per CDR3 protein. The sample lists about 630,000 distinct CDR3 sequences, around 25% seen once, with roughly 0.83% in the top ten. Researchers sorted naive CD8 T cells as cells that were CD8+CD4-CCR7+CD45RA+. Germline V gives CDR1 LNHDA, CDR2 SQIVND (reference sequence). The CDR3 covers 14 residues. The germline V and J ends were trimmed by 4 bases and 0 bases, with 9 bases remaining between them. Sequencing input: naive CD8+ T cells from blood, with Jurkat cell RNA spiked in. Subset: FACS-sorted CD8+CD4-CCR7+CD45RA+ naive T cells. The chain joins TRBV19 to TRBJ2-5; no firm D call. This TCR came from a human donor in good health. Some libraries in this study had Jurkat cell RNA spiked in. CDR3 DNA sequence: TGTGCCAGTAGTAAACGACTGAACCAAGAGACCCAGTACTTC. Amino acids: CASSKRLNQETQYF.